These T cell receptor beta chains were read from a single sample in a study of T-cell memory formation after mild COVID-19. TCRdb analysed the 5' RACE reads with MiXCR anew, one entry per CDR3 protein. This table holds more than 150,000 distinct CDR3 sequences, roughly a fifth found once. Input material: PBMCs or a T cell subset sorted from them (not recorded which). Receptor source: an adult woman who had mild COVID-19 (a few samples of this study predate the infection). Cell type and time point are not known. CDR3s include the opening cysteine and the closing phenylalanine or tryptophan. Fields, in order: D gene, clone size, V gene, J gene, CDR3 DNA, CDR3 protein. A D gene is named only where the DNA matches it firmly. Clone size is not always given. Where it is, it says once, few, many or a class for expanded clones.

TRBD1,few,TRBV7-8,TRBJ2-7,TGTGCCAGCAGCTTAGCGCAGGGGGATACCTACGAGCAGTACTTC,CASSLAQGDTYEQYF
TRBD1,NA,TRBV9,TRBJ1-2,TGTGCCAGCAGCCCTTCGGGACAGGGGGCTCGGGGCTACACCTTC,CASSPSGQGARGYTF
TRBD1,many,TRBV3-1,TRBJ1-1,TGTGCCAGCAGCCCACGACAGGGGGTATGGACTGAAGCTTTCTTT,CASSPRQGVWTEAFF
NA,NA,TRBV21-1,TRBJ2-7,TGTGCCAGCAGCAAAGCGGGGGACCCCCCCTACGAGCAGTACTTC,CASSKAGDPPYEQYF
NA,NA,TRBV7-7,TRBJ2-3,TGTGCCAGCAGCTTGGACCTGAGGGATACGCAGTATTTT,CASSLDLRDTQYF
TRBD1,NA,TRBV12-3/TRBV12-4,TRBJ2-7,TGTGCCAGCAGTTTAGTAGGGACAGGCTACGAGCAGTACTTC,CASSLVGTGYEQYF
NA,NA,TRBV3-1,TRBJ2-7,TGTGCCAGCAGCCAAGTGGGAACTATCTTATCTCCCTACGAGCAGTACTTC,CASSQVGTILSPYEQYF
TRBD2,few,TRBV6-5,TRBJ2-3,TGTGCCAGCACCCCACACCCCTGGACTAGCGGGAGGTTTAGCACAGATACGCAGTATTTT,CASTPHPWTSGRFSTDTQYF
NA,NA,TRBV11-1,TRBJ2-7,TGTGCCAGCAGCTGGTCGAGGGCTAGCGACGAGCAGTACTTC,CASSWSRASDEQYF
TRBD2,NA,TRBV4-3,TRBJ2-7,TGCGCCAGCAGCCAAGGCGGGAGAAGAGACGAGCAGTACTTC,CASSQGGRRDEQYF
TRBD2,NA,TRBV7-8,TRBJ2-3,TGTGCCAGTGGGTGGGGACTAGCGGGGGACACAGATACGCAGTATTTT,CASGWGLAGDTDTQYF
NA,NA,TRBV24-1,TRBJ1-1,TGTGCCACCAGTGATTTGTCCGGAGAAGCTTTCTTT,CATSDLSGEAFF
TRBD1,few,TRBV5-1,TRBJ1-1,TGCGCCAGCAGCTTAACTCCATCACAGGGGGGTGAGGCTGAAGCTTTCTTT,CASSLTPSQGGEAEAFF
TRBD2,few,TRBV2,TRBJ2-1,TGTGCCAGCATGACTAGCGGGGGGCCGGACTACAATGAGCAGTTCTTC,CASMTSGGPDYNEQFF
TRBD1,NA,TRBV5-6,TRBJ2-1,TGTGCCAGCAGCTTCGGGACAGGCCACAATGAGCAGTTCTTC,CASSFGTGHNEQFF
NA,NA,TRBV12-3/TRBV12-4,TRBJ1-1,TGTGCCAGCAGTCCGGACGGAAAGGAAGCTTTCTTT,CASSPDGKEAFF
TRBD1,few,TRBV6-6,TRBJ2-5,TGTGCCAGCAGCCTCCGGGACAGGGGGACGGAGACCCAGTACTTC,CASSLRDRGTETQYF
NA,many,TRBV6-5,TRBJ2-1,TGTGCCAGCAGTTACTCGGGGGGCGGGAGCGCGTACAATGAGCAGTTCTTC,CASSYSGGGSAYNEQFF
NA,few,TRBV7-9,TRBJ1-1,TGTGCCAGCAGCGTCGAGGGGTGGAACACTGAAGCTTTCTTT,CASSVEGWNTEAFF
NA,few,TRBV10-3,TRBJ1-1,TGTGCCATCAGTGAGCGGGGGGTCCTCACTGAAGCTTTCTTT,CAISERGVLTEAFF
TRBD1,NA,TRBV2,TRBJ2-6,TGTGCCAGCGCCCGACAGGGAGCCAACGTCCTGACTTTC,CASARQGANVLTF
NA,few,TRBV5-6,TRBJ1-1,TGTGCCAGCAGCTTGAGTCGGGCGAGGTACACTGAAGCTTTCTTT,CASSLSRARYTEAFF
NA,NA,TRBV12-3/TRBV12-4,TRBJ1-1,TGTGCCAGCAGTTTTAGTTTCACTGAAGCTTTCTTT,CASSFSFTEAFF
TRBD1,few,TRBV11-2,TRBJ2-2,TGTGCCAGCAGACCCACAGGGGGCAGGAGGGAGCTGTTTTTT,CASRPTGGRRELFF
NA,once,TRBV5-6,TRBJ2-3,TGTGCCAGCAGCTTGAAACAGGGCGGGGATACGCAGTATTTT,CASSLKQGGDTQYF
TRBD2,few,TRBV27,TRBJ2-7,TGTGCCAGCAGTCCCTTACTGGGGGGGTTGGAGCAGTACTTC,CASSPLLGGLEQYF
NA,few,TRBV3-1,TRBJ1-6,TGTGCCAGCAGCCAAGAACTACAAGGGCACAATTCACCCCTCCACTTT,CASSQELQGHNSPLHF
TRBD1,few,TRBV10-3,TRBJ1-5,TGTGCCATCAGTGAGGCTGACAGGGGAGGCAATCAGCCCCAGCATTTT,CAISEADRGGNQPQHF
NA,NA,TRBV4-3,TRBJ2-1,TGCGCCAGCAGCCAAGATCGGTGGGGGAGGAATGAGCAGTTCTTC,CASSQDRWGRNEQFF
NA,NA,TRBV29-1,TRBJ2-2,TGCAGCGTCGGAAAGGACACCGGGGAGCTGTTTTTT,CSVGKDTGELFF
TRBD2,NA,TRBV24-1,TRBJ2-1,TGTGCCACCAGTGATTTCCAGCGGGGCCCTGGTGAGCAGTTCTTC,CATSDFQRGPGEQFF
TRBD2,NA,TRBV4-1,TRBJ2-7,TGCGCCAGCAGCCGACTAGCGGGGGGCTCCTACGAGCAGTACTTC,CASSRLAGGSYEQYF
TRBD1,NA,TRBV4-2,TRBJ1-1,TGTGCCAGCAGCCAAGAAACAGGGGCGGGTTGGACTGAAGCTTTCTTT,CASSQETGAGWTEAFF
TRBD1,NA,TRBV27,TRBJ2-7,TGTGCCAGCACTAGTTACGGACAGGGTCACGAGCAGTACTTC,CASTSYGQGHEQYF
TRBD2,many,TRBV7-3,TRBJ2-1,TGTGCCAGCAGCTTAGAAGGTTCCGGACTAGCAAACAATGAGCAGTTCTTC,CASSLEGSGLANNEQFF
TRBD1,NA,TRBV7-3,TRBJ2-1,TGTGCCAGCAGCCGATATCCGATTTGGGAGACAGGGAACCCCAATGAGCAGTTCTTC,CASSRYPIWETGNPNEQFF
TRBD1,NA,TRBV20-1,TRBJ2-7,TGCAGTGCTAGAGACTGGACAGGGGGGATCTACGAGCAGTACTTC,CSARDWTGGIYEQYF
NA,few,TRBV9,TRBJ2-1,TGTGCCAGCAGCGTAGAAACTGTATCCTACAATGAGCAGTTCTTC,CASSVETVSYNEQFF
NA,NA,TRBV4-3,TRBJ1-2,TGCGCCAGCAGCCGACCAGGGGAGACGCGTGGCTACACCTTC,CASSRPGETRGYTF
NA,NA,TRBV30,TRBJ1-1,TGTGCCTGGAGTGTACTTTCCAGAACTGAAGCTTTCTTT,CAWSVLSRTEAFF
NA,few,TRBV7-9,TRBJ2-1,TGTGCCAGCAGCTCCGACCATTCAAGGTCCTCCTACAATGAGCAGTTCTTC,CASSSDHSRSSYNEQFF
NA,few,TRBV4-1,TRBJ1-5,TGCGCCAGCAGCCCTACAGAAAATCAGCCCCAGCATTTT,CASSPTENQPQHF
TRBD1,few,TRBV7-7,TRBJ2-3,TGTGCTAGCAGCAAACAGGGGGCGCTTGGAGATACGCAGTATTTT,CASSKQGALGDTQYF
NA,few,TRBV7-9,TRBJ2-3,TGTGCCAGCAGCTTATTTGTGGCAGGGGCAGCAGATACGCAGTATTTT,CASSLFVAGAADTQYF
TRBD2,NA,TRBV10-2,TRBJ2-2,TGCGCCAGCAATCAAGCGGGAGGGGAGCTGTTTTTT,CASNQAGGELFF
NA,many,TRBV15,TRBJ2-3,TGTGCCACCAGCAGATCAGAACGGGACACAGGCACAGATACGCAGTATTTT,CATSRSERDTGTDTQYF
NA,few,TRBV12-3/TRBV12-4,TRBJ2-2,TGTGCCAGCAGCCATACCCCGGGCGGGGAGCTGTTTTTT,CASSHTPGGELFF
NA,many,TRBV24-1,TRBJ2-1,TGTGCCACCAGTGAATACACCGACAGCTACAATGAGCAGTTCTTC,CATSEYTDSYNEQFF
NA,few,TRBV5-1,TRBJ2-7,TGCGCCAGCAGCTTGGGTGTAGGGAATCCCTACGAGCAGTACTTC,CASSLGVGNPYEQYF
NA,few,TRBV7-6,TRBJ2-2,TGTGCCAGCAGACTCGTCCCCGGGGAGCTGTTTTTT,CASRLVPGELFF
NA,NA,TRBV10-1,TRBJ2-1,TGCGCCAGCAGTGAGTTTCCCGGGACAAGTACGAATGAGCAGTTCTTC,CASSEFPGTSTNEQFF
NA,many,TRBV12-3/TRBV12-4,TRBJ2-7,TGTGCCAGCAGTTCCACGGACGGTTCCTACGAGCAGTACTTC,CASSSTDGSYEQYF